The entry that follows covers one T cell receptor beta chain sequence. This entry belongs to a study of blood T cell repertoires in COVID-19. Study-wide context: COVID-19 samples from acute and convalescent phases originated in the United States, Italy and Spain.

This CDR3 contains 14 residues. Germline V gives CDR1 SGHAT, CDR2 FQDESV (reference sequence). V lost 1 base and J lost 8; bases outside the gene matches: 3. Only in-frame clones appear in the TCRdb table, and some are missing; sequencing was by immunoSEQ multiplex PCR. The table includes roughly 150,000 clones, around 75% detected once. The receptor was isolated from a woman aged 80 or over with acute or convalescent COVID-19. Sequenced: peripheral blood. The chain combines TRBV11-1 with TRBJ2-1, with 9 bases identical to TRBD2. CDR3 in DNA: TGTGCCAGCAGCTTAGGCGGGGGGGCCGATGAGCAGTTCTTC. Translating it yields CASSLGGGADEQFF.